This TCR beta chain was identified in a study of response to subunit inactivated influenza vaccine. This clonotype was counted a few times. V shed 6 bases and J 5 bases; nucleotides not matched to a gene: 7. The V gene's germline CDR1 is SGHAT and CDR2 FQDESV (reference sequence). This CDR3 region has 14 residues. TCRdb used MiXCR to reprocess the RT-PCR reads, holding one entry per CDR3 protein. Found here are 500,000 to 600,000 distinct CDR3 sequences, 10% to 15% of them singletons; the top ten hold about 10%. The V and J genes are TRBV11-1 and TRBJ2-1; 7 nucleotides line up with TRBD1. Sequences were derived from PBMCs from blood, sampled on the day of vaccination. The clonotype was recovered from a man aged 50-59 years who received an inactivated influenza vaccine. The CDR3 loop is CASRTRQGHNEQFF. CDR3 in DNA: TGTGCCAGCAGGACCAGACAGGGCCACAATGAGCAGTTCTTC.